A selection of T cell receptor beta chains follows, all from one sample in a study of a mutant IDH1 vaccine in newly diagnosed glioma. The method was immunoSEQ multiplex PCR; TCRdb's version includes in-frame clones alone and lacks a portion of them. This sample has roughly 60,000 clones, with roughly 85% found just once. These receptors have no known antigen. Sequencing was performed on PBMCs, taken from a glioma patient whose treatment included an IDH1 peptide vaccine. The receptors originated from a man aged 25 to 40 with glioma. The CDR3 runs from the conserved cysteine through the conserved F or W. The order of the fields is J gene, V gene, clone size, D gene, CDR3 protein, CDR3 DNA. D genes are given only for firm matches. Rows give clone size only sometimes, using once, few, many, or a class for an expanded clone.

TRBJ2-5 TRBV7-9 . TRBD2 CASSLLGGETQYF TGTGCCAGCAGCTTATTGGGGGGGGAGACCCAGTACTTC
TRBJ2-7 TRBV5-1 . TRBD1 CASSMRGQPYEQYF TGCGCCAGCAGCATGAGGGGACAGCCCTACGAGCAGTACTTC
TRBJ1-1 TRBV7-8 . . CASSLAELNTEAFF TGTGCCAGCAGCTTAGCGGAGCTGAACACTGAAGCTTTCTTT
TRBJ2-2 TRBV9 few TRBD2 CASTGLAGANTGELFF TGTGCCAGCACTGGACTAGCGGGGGCGAACACCGGGGAGCTGTTTTTT
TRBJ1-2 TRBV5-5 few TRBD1 CASSRDRVLRYGYTF TGTGCCAGCAGCCGGGACAGGGTTTTGCGCTATGGCTACACCTTC
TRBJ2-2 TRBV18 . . CASSPPAVGELFF TGTGCCAGCTCACCTCCGGCGGTCGGGGAGCTGTTTTTT
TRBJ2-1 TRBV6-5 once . CASSYQGFNEQFF TGTGCCAGCAGTTACCAGGGGTTCAATGAGCAGTTCTTC
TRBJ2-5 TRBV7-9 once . CASSPGETQYF TGTGCCAGCAGCCCAGGCGAGACCCAGTACTTC
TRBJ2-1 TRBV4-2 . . CASSQDWQGSYNEQFF TGTGCCAGCAGCCAAGATTGGCAGGGCTCCTACAATGAGCAGTTCTTC
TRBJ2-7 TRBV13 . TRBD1 CASSSGQRIYEQYF TGTGCCAGCAGCTCGGGACAGAGGATTTACGAGCAGTACTTC
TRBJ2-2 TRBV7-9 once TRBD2 CASSLRGVNGELFF TGTGCCAGCAGCCTGCGGGGGGTCAACGGGGAGCTGTTTTTT
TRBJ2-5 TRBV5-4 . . CASSLELADGETQYF TGTGCCAGCAGCTTGGAGCTAGCCGACGGCGAGACCCAGTACTTC
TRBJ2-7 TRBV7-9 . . CASSLGSGRSSYEQYF TGTGCCAGCAGCTTAGGGTCGGGCAGAAGCTCCTACGAGCAGTACTTC
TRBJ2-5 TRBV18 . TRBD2 CASSPGTSGALWEQYF TGTGCCAGCTCACCTGGGACTAGCGGGGCTCTGTGGGAGCAGTACTTC
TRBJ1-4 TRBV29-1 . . CSVAPLGATNEKLFF TGCAGCGTAGCCCCATTAGGGGCAACTAATGAAAAACTGTTTTTT
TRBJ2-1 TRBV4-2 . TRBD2 CASSQDRGLAGGNEQFF TGTGCCAGCAGCCAAGATCGGGGGCTAGCGGGGGGGAATGAGCAGTTCTTC
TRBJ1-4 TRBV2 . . CASSSGGAFVEKLFF TGTGCCAGCAGCTCTGGTGGGGCGTTTGTTGAAAAACTGTTTTTT
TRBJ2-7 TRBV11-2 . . CASSNSGLKYF TGTGCCAGCAGCAACTCAGGGCTCAAGTACTTC
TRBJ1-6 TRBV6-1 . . CASSEANNSPLHF TGTGCCAGCAGTGAAGCGAATAATTCACCCCTCCACTTT
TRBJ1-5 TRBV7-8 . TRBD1 CASSLDTGGQHF TGTGCCAGCAGCTTGGATACAGGGGGACAGCATTTT
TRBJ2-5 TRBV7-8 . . CASSLRISETQYF TGTGCCAGCAGCTTACGGATTTCAGAGACCCAGTACTTC
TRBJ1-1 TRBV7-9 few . CASSFPAGSSTEAFF TGTGCCAGCAGCTTCCCGGCGGGGTCCAGCACTGAAGCTTTCTTT
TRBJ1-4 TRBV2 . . CAIKVGTHGTNEKLFF TGTGCTATAAAAGTGGGCACCCACGGGACTAATGAAAAACTGTTTTTT
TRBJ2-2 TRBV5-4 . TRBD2 CASSSRLAGLTGELFF TGTGCCAGCAGCTCCAGACTAGCGGGGCTTACCGGGGAGCTGTTTTTT
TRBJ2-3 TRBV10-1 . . CASSEWGDTQYF TGCGCCAGCAGTGAGTGGGGAGATACGCAGTATTTT
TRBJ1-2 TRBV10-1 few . CASSDGAYGYTF TGCGCCAGCAGTGACGGGGCCTATGGCTACACCTTC
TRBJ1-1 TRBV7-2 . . CASSFRSLNTEAFF TGTGCCAGCAGCTTCCGGAGTTTGAACACTGAAGCTTTCTTT
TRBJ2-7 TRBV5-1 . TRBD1 CASSEGQGAKNEQYF TGCGCCAGCAGTGAAGGACAGGGGGCGAAGAACGAGCAGTACTTC
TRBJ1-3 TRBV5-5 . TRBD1 CASSRLTGTFDTIYF TGTGCCAGCAGCCGCCTGACAGGGACCTTTGACACCATATATTTT
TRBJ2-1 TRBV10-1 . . CASSETSPAEQFF TGCGCCAGCAGTGAGACTAGCCCTGCCGAGCAGTTCTTC
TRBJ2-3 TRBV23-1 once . CASTSQTDPKDTDTQYF TGCGCCAGCACTAGTCAAACGGACCCGAAGGACACAGATACGCAGTATTTT
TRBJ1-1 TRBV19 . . CASSTPASMNTEAFF TGTGCCAGTAGTACACCTGCCTCAATGAACACTGAAGCTTTCTTT
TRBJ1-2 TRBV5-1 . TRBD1 CASSTGQGDGYTF TGCGCCAGCAGCACGGGACAGGGGGATGGCTACACCTTC
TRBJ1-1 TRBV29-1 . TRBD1 CSLMTGMNTEAFF TGCAGCCTCATGACAGGGATGAACACTGAAGCTTTCTTT
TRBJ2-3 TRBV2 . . CASAGADSTDTQYF TGTGCCAGCGCCGGCGCAGATAGCACAGATACGCAGTATTTT
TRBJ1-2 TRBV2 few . CASRETGGEVGYTF TGTGCCAGCAGGGAGACAGGTGGGGAAGTTGGCTACACCTTC
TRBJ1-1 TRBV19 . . CASSMGRDTEAFF TGTGCCAGTAGTATGGGGCGGGACACTGAAGCTTTCTTT
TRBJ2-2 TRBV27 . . CASSLYGETGAGELFF TGTGCCAGCAGTTTATATGGCGAGACAGGCGCCGGGGAGCTGTTTTTT
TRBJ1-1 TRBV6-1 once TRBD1 CASIRDRRTEAFF TGTGCCAGCATCAGGGACAGGAGGACTGAAGCTTTCTTT
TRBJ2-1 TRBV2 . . CALGRDNEQFF TGTGCCCTGGGCAGGGACAATGAGCAGTTCTTC
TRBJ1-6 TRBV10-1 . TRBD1 CASSGPDRGANSPLHF TGCGCCAGCAGTGGACCGGACAGGGGAGCAAATTCACCCCTCCACTTT
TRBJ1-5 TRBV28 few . CASSFEGVQPQHF TGTGCCAGCAGTTTCGAAGGGGTCCAGCCCCAGCATTTT
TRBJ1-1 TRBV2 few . CASSGDQNTEAFF TGTGCCAGCAGCGGGGACCAGAACACTGAAGCTTTCTTT
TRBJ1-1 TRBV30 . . CAWSSEMNTEAFF TGTGCCTGGAGTTCTGAAATGAACACTGAAGCTTTCTTT
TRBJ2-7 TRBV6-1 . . CASSESGGWYEQYF TGTGCCAGCAGTGAAAGTGGGGGTTGGTACGAGCAGTACTTC
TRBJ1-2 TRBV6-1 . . CASSRGDLLNYGYTF TGTGCCAGCAGTCGCGGGGACCTATTGAATTATGGCTACACCTTC
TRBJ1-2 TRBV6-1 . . CASSEQGLYGYTF TGTGCCAGCAGTGAACAGGGTCTCTATGGCTACACCTTC
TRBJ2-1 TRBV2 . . CASSRSYNEQFF TGTGCCAGCAGCAGGAGCTACAATGAGCAGTTCTTC
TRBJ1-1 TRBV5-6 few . CASSLGGSFVNTEAFF TGTGCCAGCAGCCTGGGTGGGTCATTTGTGAACACTGAAGCTTTCTTT
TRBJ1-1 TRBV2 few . CASSDPSVGSDEAFF TGTGCCAGCAGTGACCCCTCCGTCGGATCCGATGAAGCTTTCTTT
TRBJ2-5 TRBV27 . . CASSLGALKTQYF TGTGCCAGCAGTCTTGGGGCCCTCAAGACCCAGTACTTC
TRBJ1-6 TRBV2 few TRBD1 CASSLDRGLAPLHF TGTGCCAGCAGCCTGGACAGGGGGTTGGCACCCCTCCACTTT
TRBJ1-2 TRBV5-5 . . CASSLNGLDGYTF TGTGCCAGCAGCTTGAACGGACTCGATGGCTACACCTTC
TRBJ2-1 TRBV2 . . CASSEGPRQFF TGTGCCAGCAGTGAGGGTCCACGGCAGTTCTTC
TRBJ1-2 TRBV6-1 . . CASTEGSFRGGYTF TGTGCCAGCACCGAAGGCTCTTTCAGGGGTGGCTACACCTTC